The T cell receptor beta chain under discussion was sequenced for a study of shared clonotypes between healthy human individuals. V lost 4 bases and J lost 1; bases outside the gene matches: 5. Germline V gives CDR1 ENHRY, CDR2 SYGVKD. The CDR3 is 15 amino acids. TCRdb's table, derived via immunoSEQ multiplex PCR, lists solely in-frame clones and lacks some. Among about 1,500,000 clones, over 95% were seen once, and the ten largest hold roughly 1.2%. This rearrangement joins TRBV10-3 to TRBJ2-5; 8 bases are shared with TRBD1. The TCR was taken from a man younger than 45 in good health. The sample was naive CD4+ T cells sorted from blood. Subset noted: CD45RA+ positively selected. The CDR3: CAISVGQGLQETQYF. The CDR3 DNA sequence: TGTGCCATCAGTGTAGGACAGGGCCTCCAAGAGACCCAGTACTTC.